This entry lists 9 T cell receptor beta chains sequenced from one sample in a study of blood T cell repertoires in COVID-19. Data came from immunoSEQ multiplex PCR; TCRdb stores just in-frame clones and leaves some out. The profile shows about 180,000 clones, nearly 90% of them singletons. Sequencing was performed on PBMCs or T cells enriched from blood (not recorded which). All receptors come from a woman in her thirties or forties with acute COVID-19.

The CDR3, as DNA: TGTGCCAGCAGTTTACGACTCACCTTTAAAGCTTTCTTT. It translates to CASSLRLTFKAFF. The chain employs TRBV28 and TRBJ1-1; no reliable D call. This CDR3 contains 13 residues. Per germline, CDR1 MDHEN and CDR2 SYDVKM. The V gene lost 2 bases and the J gene lost 9 bases, with 13 bases spanning the gap.

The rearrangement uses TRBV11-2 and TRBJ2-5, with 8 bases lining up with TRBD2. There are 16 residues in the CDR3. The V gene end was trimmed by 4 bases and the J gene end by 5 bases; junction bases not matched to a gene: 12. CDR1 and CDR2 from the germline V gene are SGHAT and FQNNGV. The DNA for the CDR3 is TGTGCCAGCAGCTCCCGACTGGCGGGAGGAGGGGAGACCCAGTACTTC. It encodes CASSSRLAGGGETQYF.

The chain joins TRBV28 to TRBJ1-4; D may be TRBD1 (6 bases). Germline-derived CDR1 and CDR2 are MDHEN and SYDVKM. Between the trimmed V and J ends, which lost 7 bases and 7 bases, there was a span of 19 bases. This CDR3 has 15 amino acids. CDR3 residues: CASNAQGAAREKLFF. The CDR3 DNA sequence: TGTGCCAGCAACGCACAGGGAGCGGCTCGTGAAAAACTGTTTTTT.

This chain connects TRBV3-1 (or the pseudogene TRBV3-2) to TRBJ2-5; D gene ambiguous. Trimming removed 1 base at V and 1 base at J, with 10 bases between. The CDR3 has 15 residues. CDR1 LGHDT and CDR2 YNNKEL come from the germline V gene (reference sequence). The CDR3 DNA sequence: TGTGCCAGCAGCCAAGCGAAGCTTCGCCAAGAGACCCAGTACTTC. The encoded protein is CASSQAKLRQETQYF.

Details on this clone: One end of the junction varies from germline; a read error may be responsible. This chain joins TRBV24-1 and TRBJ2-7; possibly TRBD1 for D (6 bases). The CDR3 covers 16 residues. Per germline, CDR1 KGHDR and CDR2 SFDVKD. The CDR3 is CATSGLPIPGAYEQYF. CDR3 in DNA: TGTGCCACCAGTGGTTTGCCTATCCCAGGGGCCTACGAGCAGTACTTC.

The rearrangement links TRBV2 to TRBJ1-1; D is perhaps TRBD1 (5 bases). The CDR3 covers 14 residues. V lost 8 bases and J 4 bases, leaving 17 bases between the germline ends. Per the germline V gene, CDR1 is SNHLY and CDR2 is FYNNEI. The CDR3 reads CASLRGSQGTEAFF. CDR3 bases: TGTGCCAGCCTGCGGGGCAGCCAGGGCACTGAAGCTTTCTTT.

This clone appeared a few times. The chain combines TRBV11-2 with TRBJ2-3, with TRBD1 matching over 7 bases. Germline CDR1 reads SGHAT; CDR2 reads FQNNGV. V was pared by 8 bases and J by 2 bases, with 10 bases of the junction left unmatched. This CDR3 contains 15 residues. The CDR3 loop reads CASGTGAAYTDTQYF. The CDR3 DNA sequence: TGTGCCAGCGGAACAGGGGCCGCGTACACAGATACGCAGTATTTT.

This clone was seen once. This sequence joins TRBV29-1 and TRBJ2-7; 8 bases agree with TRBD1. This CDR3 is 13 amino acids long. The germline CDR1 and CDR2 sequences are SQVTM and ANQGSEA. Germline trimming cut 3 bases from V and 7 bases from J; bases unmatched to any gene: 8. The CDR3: CSVDGQGAGEQYF. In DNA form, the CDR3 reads TGCAGCGTTGACGGGCAGGGGGCTGGTGAGCAGTACTTC.

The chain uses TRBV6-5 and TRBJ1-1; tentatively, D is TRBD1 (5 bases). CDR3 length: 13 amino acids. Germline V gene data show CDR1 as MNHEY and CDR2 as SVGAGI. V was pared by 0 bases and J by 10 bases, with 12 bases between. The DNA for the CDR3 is TGTGCCAGCAGTTACTCGGGGCTAGGCGGAGCTTTCTTT. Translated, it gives CASSYSGLGGAFF.